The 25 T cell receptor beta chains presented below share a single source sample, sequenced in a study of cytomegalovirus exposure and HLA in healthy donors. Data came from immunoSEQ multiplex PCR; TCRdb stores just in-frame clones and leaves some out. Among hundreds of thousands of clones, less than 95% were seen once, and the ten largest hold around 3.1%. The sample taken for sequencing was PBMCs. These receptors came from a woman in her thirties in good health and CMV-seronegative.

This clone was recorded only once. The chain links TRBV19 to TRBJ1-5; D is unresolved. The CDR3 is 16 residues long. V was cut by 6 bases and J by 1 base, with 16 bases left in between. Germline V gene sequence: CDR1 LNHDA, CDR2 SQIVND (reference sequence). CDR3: CASRPTDGLSNQPQHF. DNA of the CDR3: TGTGCCAGTAGGCCGACGGACGGATTAAGCAATCAGCCCCAGCATTTT.

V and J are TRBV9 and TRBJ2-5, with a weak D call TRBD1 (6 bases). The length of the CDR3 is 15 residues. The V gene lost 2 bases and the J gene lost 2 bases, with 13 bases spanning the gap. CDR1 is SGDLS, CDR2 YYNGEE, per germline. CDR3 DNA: TGTGCCAGCAGCGTGGGGACAACGTCTCAAGAGACCCAGTACTTC. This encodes CASSVGTTSQETQYF.

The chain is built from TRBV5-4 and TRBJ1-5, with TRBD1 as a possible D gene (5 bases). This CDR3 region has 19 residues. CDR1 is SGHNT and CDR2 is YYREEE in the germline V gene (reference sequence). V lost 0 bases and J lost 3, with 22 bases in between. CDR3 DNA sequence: TGTGCCAGCAGCTTGGCCTTGGTAAGGGGTCTGAGGGACAATCAGCCCCAGCATTTT. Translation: CASSLALVRGLRDNQPQHF. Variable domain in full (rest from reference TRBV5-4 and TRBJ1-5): ETGVTQSPTHLIKTRGQQVTLRCSSQSGHNTVSWYQQALGQGPQFIFQYYREEENGRGNFPPRFSGLQFPNYSSELNVNALELDDSALYLCASSLALVRGLRDNQPQHFGDGTRLSIL.

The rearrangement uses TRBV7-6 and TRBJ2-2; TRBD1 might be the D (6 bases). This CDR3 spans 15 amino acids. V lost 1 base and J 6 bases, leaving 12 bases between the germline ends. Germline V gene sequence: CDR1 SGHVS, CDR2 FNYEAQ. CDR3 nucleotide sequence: TGTGCCAGCAGCTTAGTTGGGGGCGCAGCCGGGGAGCTGTTTTTT. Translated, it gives CASSLVGGAAGELFF.

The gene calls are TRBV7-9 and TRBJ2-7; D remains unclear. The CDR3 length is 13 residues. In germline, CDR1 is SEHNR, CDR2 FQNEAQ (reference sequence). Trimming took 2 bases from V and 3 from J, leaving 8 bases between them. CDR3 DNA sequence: TGTGCCAGCAGCTTATTTCAGCTCTACGAGCAGTACTTC. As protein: CASSLFQLYEQYF. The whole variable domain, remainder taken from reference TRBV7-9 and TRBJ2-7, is DTGVSQNPRHKITKRGQNVTFRCDPISEHNRLYWYRQTLGQGPEFLTYFQNEAQLEKSRLLSDRFSAERPKGSFSTLEIQRTEQGDSAMYLCASSLFQLYEQYFGPGTRLTVT.

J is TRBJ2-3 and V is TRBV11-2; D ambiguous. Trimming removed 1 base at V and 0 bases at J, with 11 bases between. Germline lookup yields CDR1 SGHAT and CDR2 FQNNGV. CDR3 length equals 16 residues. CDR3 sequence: CASSLGLLLSTDTQYF. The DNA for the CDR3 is TGTGCCAGCAGCTTAGGGCTACTACTAAGCACAGATACGCAGTATTTT.

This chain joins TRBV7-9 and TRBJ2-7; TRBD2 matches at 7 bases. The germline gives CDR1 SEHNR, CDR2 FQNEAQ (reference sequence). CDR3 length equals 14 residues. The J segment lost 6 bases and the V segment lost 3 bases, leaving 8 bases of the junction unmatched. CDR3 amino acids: CASSFGGSWVEQYF. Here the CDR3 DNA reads TGTGCCAGCAGCTTCGGCGGGAGTTGGGTCGAGCAGTACTTC.

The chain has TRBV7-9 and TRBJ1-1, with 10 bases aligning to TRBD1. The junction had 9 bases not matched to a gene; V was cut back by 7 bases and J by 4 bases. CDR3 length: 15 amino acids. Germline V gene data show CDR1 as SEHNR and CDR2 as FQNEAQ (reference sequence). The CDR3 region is CASTSGTGALTEAFF. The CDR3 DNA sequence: TGTGCCAGCACCTCCGGGACAGGGGCCCTCACTGAAGCTTTCTTT.

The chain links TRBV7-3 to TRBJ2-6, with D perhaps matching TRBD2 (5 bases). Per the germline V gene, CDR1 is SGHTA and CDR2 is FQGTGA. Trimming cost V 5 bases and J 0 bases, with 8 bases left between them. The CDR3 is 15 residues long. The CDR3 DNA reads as TGTGCCAGCAGCCTAGCCTCCTCTGGGGCCAACGTCCTGACTTTC. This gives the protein CASSLASSGANVLTF.

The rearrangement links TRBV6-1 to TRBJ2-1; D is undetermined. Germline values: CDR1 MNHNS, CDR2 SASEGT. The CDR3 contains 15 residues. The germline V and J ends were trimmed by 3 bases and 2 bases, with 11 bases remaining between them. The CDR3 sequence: CASSEFALTYNEQFF. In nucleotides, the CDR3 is TGTGCCAGCAGTGAGTTCGCCCTCACCTACAATGAGCAGTTCTTC.

The CDR3 nucleotides read TGCAGCGTTGAAATTAAAGAGGGCTTTAACTATGGCTACACCTTC. Its protein product is CSVEIKEGFNYGYTF. This sequence joins TRBV29-1 and TRBJ1-2; D gene ambiguous. The CDR3 consists of 15 residues. The V gene lost 2 bases and the J gene lost 1 base, with 14 bases spanning the gap. Germline assignment: CDR1 SQVTM and CDR2 ANQGSEA.

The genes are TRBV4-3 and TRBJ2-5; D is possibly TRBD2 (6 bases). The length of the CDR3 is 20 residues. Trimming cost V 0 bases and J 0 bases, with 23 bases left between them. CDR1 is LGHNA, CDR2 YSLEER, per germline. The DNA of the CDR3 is TGCGCCAGCAGCCAAGATCTGGTGCGGGGACGATCACCTTACCAAGAGACCCAGTACTTC. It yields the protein CASSQDLVRGRSPYQETQYF.

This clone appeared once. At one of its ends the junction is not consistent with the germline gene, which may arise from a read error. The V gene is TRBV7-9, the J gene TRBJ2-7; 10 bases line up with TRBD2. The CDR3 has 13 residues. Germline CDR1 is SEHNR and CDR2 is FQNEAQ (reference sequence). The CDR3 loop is CASSLAGAYEQYF. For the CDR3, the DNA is TGTGCCAGCAGCCTAGCGGGAGCCTACGAGCAGTACTTC.

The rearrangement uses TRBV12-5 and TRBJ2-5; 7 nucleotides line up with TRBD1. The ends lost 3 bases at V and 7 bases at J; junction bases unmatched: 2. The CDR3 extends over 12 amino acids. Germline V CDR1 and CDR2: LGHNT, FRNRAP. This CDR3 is CASGLHRGTQYF. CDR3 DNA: TGTGCTAGTGGTTTACACAGGGGGACCCAGTACTTC.

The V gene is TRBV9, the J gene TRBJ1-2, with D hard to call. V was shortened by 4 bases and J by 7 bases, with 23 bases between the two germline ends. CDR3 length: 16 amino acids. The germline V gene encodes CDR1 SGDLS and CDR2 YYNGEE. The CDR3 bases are TGTGCCAGCAGCCCCTTGTGGGAGCCGGAGCCTCCTGGCTACACCTTC. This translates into CASSPLWEPEPPGYTF.

The CDR3 DNA sequence: TGTGCCAGCAGCACCACGGGAGGGTTGGTCTACGAGCAGTACTTC. As protein: CASSTTGGLVYEQYF. The V and J genes are TRBV5-8 and TRBJ2-7; 8 bases agree with TRBD2. The V and J ends lost 4 bases and 3 bases, in that order; junction bases with no gene match: 9. The CDR3 is 15 residues long. Germline-derived CDR1 and CDR2 are SGHTS and YDEGEE.

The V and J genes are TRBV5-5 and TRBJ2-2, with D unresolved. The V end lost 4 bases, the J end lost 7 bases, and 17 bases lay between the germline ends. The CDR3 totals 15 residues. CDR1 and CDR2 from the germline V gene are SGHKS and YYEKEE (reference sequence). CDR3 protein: CASSPYVRGSGELFF. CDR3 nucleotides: TGTGCCAGCAGCCCATACGTCCGAGGTAGCGGGGAGCTGTTTTTT.

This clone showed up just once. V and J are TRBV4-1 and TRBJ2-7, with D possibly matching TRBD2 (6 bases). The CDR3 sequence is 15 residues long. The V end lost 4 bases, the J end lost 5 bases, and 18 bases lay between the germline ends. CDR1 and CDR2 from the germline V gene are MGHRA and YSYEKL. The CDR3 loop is CASSPLDGSKDEQYF. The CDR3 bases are TGCGCCAGCAGCCCCCTGGACGGGAGTAAGGACGAGCAGTACTTC.

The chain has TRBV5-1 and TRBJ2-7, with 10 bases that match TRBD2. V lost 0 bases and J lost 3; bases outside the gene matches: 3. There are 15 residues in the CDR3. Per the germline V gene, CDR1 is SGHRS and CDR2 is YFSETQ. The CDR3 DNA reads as TGCGCCAGCAGCTTGGAACTAGCGGGATTCTACGAGCAGTACTTC. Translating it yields CASSLELAGFYEQYF.

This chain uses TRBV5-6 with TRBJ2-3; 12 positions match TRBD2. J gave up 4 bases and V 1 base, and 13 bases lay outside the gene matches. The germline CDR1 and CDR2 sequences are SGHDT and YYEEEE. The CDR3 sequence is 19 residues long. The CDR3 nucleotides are TGTGCCAGCAGCTTGTTGCCGGGACTAGCGGGCTCAAGTGCAGATACGCAGTATTTT. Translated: CASSLLPGLAGSSADTQYF.

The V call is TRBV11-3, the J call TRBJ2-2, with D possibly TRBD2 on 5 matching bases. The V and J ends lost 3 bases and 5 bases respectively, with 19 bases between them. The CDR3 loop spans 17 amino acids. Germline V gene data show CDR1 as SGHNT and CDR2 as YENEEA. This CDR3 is CASSFRLSGRGTGELFF. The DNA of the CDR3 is TGTGCCAGCAGCTTTAGACTCTCGGGGAGAGGAACCGGGGAGCTGTTTTTT. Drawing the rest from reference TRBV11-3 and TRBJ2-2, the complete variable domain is EAGVVQSPRYKIIEKKQPVAFWCNPISGHNTLYWYLQNLGQGPELLIRYENEEAVDDSQLPKDRFSAERLKGVDSTLKIQPAELGDSAVYLCASSFRLSGRGTGELFFGEGSRLTVL.

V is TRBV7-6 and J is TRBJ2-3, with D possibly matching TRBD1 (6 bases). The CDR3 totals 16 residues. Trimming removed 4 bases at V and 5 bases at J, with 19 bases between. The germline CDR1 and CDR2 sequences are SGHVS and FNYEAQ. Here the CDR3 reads CASSSMAGGAGDTQYF. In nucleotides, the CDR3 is TGTGCCAGCAGCTCAATGGCTGGGGGCGCCGGAGATACGCAGTATTTT.

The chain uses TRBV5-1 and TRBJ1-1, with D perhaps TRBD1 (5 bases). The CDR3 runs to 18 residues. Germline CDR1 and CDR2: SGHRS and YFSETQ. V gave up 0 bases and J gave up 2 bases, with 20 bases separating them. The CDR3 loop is CASSLGFRNNWGNTEAFF. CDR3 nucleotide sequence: TGCGCCAGCAGCTTGGGATTCAGGAATAACTGGGGCAACACTGAAGCTTTCTTT.

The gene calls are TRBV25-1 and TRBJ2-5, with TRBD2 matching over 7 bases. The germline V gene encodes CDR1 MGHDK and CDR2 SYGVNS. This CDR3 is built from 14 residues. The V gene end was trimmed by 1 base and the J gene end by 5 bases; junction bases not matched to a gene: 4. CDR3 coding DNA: TGTGCCAGCAGTGAATCTCTAGCGGTTGAGACCCAGTACTTC. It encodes CASSESLAVETQYF.

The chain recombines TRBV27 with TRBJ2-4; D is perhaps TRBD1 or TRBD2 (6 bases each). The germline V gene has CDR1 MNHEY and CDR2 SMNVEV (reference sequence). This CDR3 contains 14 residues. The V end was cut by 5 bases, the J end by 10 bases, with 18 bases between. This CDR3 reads CASSPDSTGGIQYF. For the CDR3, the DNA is TGTGCCAGCAGTCCAGACTCGACAGGAGGGATTCAGTACTTC.